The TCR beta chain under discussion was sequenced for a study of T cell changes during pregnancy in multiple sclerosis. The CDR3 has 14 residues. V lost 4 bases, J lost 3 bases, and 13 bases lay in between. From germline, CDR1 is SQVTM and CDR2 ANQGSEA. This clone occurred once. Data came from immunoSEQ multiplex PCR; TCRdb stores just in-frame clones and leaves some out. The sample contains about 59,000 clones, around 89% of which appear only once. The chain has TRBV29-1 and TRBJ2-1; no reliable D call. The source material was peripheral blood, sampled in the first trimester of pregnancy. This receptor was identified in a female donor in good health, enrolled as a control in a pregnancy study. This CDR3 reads CSVGRLGDYNEQFF. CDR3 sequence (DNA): TGCAGCGTTGGTCGCCTAGGAGACTACAATGAGCAGTTCTTC.